The 7 T cell receptor beta chains in this list originate from one sample, sequenced in a study of blood T cell repertoires in COVID-19. Profiling relied on immunoSEQ multiplex PCR, and the TCRdb table lists in-frame clones only, not all of them. In the table there are tens of thousands of clones, roughly 76% of which are singletons. The sample taken for sequencing was peripheral blood. All receptors derive from a man between 65 and 85 years old with active or convalescent COVID-19.

The genes are TRBV19 and TRBJ1-2; D unresolved. V was trimmed by 1 base and J by 7 bases, leaving 10 bases between them. This CDR3 spans 13 amino acids. CDR1 LNHDA and CDR2 SQIVND come from the germline V gene (reference sequence). CDR3 residues: CASSIGSGSGYTF. CDR3 nucleotide sequence: TGTGCCAGTAGTATAGGCAGCGGTTCTGGCTACACCTTC.

V gene TRBV30 combines with J gene TRBJ2-1, with 7 bases matching TRBD1. Trimming took 2 bases from V and 12 from J; bases not matched to a gene: 10. CDR3 length: 13 amino acids. CDR1 and CDR2 (germline): GTSNPN, SVGIG (reference sequence). CDR3 protein: CAWSLAGGVGQFF. For the CDR3, the DNA is TGTGCCTGGAGTCTAGCAGGGGGAGTTGGGCAGTTCTTC.

This clone was seen once. This chain uses TRBV6-1 with TRBJ2-7, with 8 bases fitting TRBD1. CDR3 length: 19 residues. J gave up 2 bases and V 2 bases, and 17 bases lay outside the gene matches. Germline-derived CDR1 and CDR2 are MNHNS and SASEGT. CDR3 loop: CASSEPARGPLLATYEQYF. The CDR3 DNA is TGTGCCAGCAGTGAACCCGCCAGGGGGCCGTTACTTGCCACCTACGAGCAGTACTTC.

This rearrangement joins TRBV30 to TRBJ2-3; no definite D call. V lost 4 bases, J lost 2 bases, and 10 bases lay in between. CDR1 and CDR2 from the germline V gene are GTSNPN and SVGIG (reference sequence). This CDR3 contains 13 residues. CDR3 in DNA: TGTGCCTGGAAGTTTCTAGTCACAGATACGCAGTATTTT. Translating gives CAWKFLVTDTQYF.

This chain links TRBV7-9 with TRBJ2-7, with 7 bases matching TRBD1. V shed 4 bases, J shed 1 base, and the junction held 13 bases outside the gene matches. Germline CDR1 and CDR2: SEHNR and FQNEAQ (reference sequence). This CDR3 spans 17 amino acids. CDR3 bases: TGTGCCAGCAGCTCCCAACATTCTTCGACAGGGTCCTACGAGCAGTACTTC. Its translation is CASSSQHSSTGSYEQYF.

The chain links TRBV19 to TRBJ1-1, with 11 bases lining up with TRBD1. This CDR3 spans 15 amino acids. Unmatched junction bases numbered 7, after V lost 5 bases and J lost 5 bases. Germline V gene sequence: CDR1 LNHDA, CDR2 SQIVND (reference sequence). This CDR3 reads CASSRPGQGGTEAFF. CDR3 nucleotides: TGTGCCAGTAGTCGTCCGGGACAGGGGGGAACTGAAGCTTTCTTT. Using reference TRBV19 and TRBJ1-1 for the parts outside the CDR3, the full variable domain is DGGITQSPKYLFRKEGQNVTLSCEQNLNHDAMYWYRQDPGQGLRLIYYSQIVNDFQKGDIAEGYSVSREKKESFPLTVTSAQKNPTAFYLCASSRPGQGGTEAFFGQGTRLTVV.

The chain employs TRBV28 and TRBJ1-1; D may be TRBD1 (5 bases). The CDR3 loop spans 15 amino acids. The germline CDR1 and CDR2 sequences are MDHEN and SYDVKM. V gave up 3 bases and J gave up 3 bases, with 14 bases separating them. For the CDR3, the DNA is TGTGCCAGCAGTTTCCTGGGGCAGGGCTACACTGAAGCTTTCTTT. Translation: CASSFLGQGYTEAFF.